The source of this TCR beta chain is a study of cytomegalovirus exposure and HLA in healthy donors. This clone was counted only a few times. What it recognizes is unknown. Notes on the study in general: Upon later analysis, HLA-associated TCR beta chains proved more clonally expanded than other, equally common chains.

Donors had nominal health at sampling but likely had unrecorded immune exposures. Amplification used 60 Vbeta primers and 13 Jbeta primers. TCRdb's copy holds only in-frame clones and misses some; the assay was immunoSEQ multiplex PCR. The data show more than 100,000 clones, about four fifths seen once. The trim removed 0 bases at V and 5 bases at J, leaving 6 bases unmatched. In germline, CDR1 is SGHAT, CDR2 FQDESV (reference sequence). The CDR3 consists of 16 residues. The clonotype was recovered from a male donor in good health and CMV-seronegative. Input material: PBMCs. The J gene is TRBJ2-5, the V gene TRBV11-1; TRBD2 matches 10 bases. CDR3 bases: TGTGCCAGCAGCTTAGCTGGAGCGGGGGGGCTCGAGACCCAGTACTTC. Residues: CASSLAGAGGLETQYF.